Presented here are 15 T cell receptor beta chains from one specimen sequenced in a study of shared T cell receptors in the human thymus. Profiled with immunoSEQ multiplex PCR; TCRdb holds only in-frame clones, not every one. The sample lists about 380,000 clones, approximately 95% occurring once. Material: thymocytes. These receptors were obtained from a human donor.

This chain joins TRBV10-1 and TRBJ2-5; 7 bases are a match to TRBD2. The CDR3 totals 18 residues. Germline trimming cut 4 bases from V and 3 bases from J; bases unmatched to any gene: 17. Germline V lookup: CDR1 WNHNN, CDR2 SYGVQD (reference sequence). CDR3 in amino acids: CASSGQVAGQPTEETQYF. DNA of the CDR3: TGCGCCAGCAGTGGTCAGGTAGCGGGCCAACCGACGGAAGAGACCCAGTACTTC.

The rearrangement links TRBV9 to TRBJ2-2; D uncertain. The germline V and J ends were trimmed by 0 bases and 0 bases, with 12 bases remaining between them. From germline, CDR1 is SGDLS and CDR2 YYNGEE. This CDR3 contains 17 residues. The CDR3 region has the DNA TGTGCCAGCAGCGTAGGTTCCTTAATATCGAACACCGGGGAGCTGTTTTTT. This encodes CASSVGSLISNTGELFF.

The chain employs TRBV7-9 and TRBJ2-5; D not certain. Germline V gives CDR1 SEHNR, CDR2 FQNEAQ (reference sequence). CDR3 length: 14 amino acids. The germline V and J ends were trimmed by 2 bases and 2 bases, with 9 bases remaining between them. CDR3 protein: CASSLPSYQETQYF. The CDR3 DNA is TGTGCCAGCAGCTTACCATCGTATCAAGAGACCCAGTACTTC.

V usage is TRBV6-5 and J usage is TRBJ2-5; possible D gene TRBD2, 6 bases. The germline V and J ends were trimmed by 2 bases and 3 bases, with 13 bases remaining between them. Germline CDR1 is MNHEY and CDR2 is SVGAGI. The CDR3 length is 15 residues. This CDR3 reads CASSYPGTGKETQYF. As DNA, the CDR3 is TGTGCCAGCAGTTACCCTGGGACTGGGAAAGAGACCCAGTACTTC.

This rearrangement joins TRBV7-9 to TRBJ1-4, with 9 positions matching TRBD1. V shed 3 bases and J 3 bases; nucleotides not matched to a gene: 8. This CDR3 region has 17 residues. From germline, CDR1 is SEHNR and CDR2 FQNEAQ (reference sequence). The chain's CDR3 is CASSFTPGQGSNEKLFF. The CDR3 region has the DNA TGTGCCAGCAGCTTTACTCCGGGACAGGGTTCTAATGAAAAACTGTTTTTT.

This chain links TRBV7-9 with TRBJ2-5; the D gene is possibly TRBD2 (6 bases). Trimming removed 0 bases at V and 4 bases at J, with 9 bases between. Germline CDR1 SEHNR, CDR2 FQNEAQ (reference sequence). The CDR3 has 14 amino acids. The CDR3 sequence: CASSLAASVETQYF. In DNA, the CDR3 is TGTGCCAGCAGCTTAGCGGCTAGCGTAGAGACCCAGTACTTC.

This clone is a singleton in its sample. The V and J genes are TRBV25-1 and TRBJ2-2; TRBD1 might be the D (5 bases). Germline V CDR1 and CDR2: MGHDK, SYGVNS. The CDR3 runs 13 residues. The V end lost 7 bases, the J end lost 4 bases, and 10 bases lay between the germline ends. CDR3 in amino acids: CASTGRATGELFF. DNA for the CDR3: TGTGCCAGCACCGGCAGGGCCACCGGGGAGCTGTTTTTT.

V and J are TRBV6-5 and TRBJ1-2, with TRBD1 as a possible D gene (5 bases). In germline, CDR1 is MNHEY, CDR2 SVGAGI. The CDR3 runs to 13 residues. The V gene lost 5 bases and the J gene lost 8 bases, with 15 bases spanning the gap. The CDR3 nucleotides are TGTGCCAGCAGTCAGGGACGGTCTCGGGGCTACACCTTC. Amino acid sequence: CASSQGRSRGYTF.

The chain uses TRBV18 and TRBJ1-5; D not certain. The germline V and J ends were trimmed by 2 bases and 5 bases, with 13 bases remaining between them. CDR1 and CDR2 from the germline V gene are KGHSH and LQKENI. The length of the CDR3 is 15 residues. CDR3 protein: CASSPFGNGHQPQHF. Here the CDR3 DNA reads TGTGCCAGCTCACCATTCGGGAATGGGCATCAGCCCCAGCATTTT.

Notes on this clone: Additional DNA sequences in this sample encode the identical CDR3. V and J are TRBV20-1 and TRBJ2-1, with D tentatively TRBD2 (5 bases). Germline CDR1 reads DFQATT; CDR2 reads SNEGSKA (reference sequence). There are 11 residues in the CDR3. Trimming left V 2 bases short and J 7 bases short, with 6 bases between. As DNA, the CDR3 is TGCAGTGCTAGACGAGGGAATGAGCAGTTCTTC. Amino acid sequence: CSARRGNEQFF.

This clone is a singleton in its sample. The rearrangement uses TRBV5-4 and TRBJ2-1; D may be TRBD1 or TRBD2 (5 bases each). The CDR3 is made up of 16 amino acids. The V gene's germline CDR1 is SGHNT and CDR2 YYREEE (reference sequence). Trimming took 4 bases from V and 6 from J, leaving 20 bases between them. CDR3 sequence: CASSPNSGLTGNEQFF. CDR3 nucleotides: TGTGCCAGCAGCCCGAACTCGGGGCTGACGGGCAATGAGCAGTTCTTC. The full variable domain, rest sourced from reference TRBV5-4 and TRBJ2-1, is ETGVTQSPTHLIKTRGQQVTLRCSSQSGHNTVSWYQQALGQGPQFIFQYYREEENGRGNFPPRFSGLQFPNYSSELNVNALELDDSALYLCASSPNSGLTGNEQFFGPGTRLTVL.

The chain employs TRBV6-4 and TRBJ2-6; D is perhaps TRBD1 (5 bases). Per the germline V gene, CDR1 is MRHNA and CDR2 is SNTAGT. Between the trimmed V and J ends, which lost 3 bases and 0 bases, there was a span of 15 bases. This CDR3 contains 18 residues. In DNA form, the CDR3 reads TGTGCCAGCAGTGAATTTTCGCAGGGCAGCTCTGGGGCCAACGTCCTGACTTTC. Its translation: CASSEFSQGSSGANVLTF.

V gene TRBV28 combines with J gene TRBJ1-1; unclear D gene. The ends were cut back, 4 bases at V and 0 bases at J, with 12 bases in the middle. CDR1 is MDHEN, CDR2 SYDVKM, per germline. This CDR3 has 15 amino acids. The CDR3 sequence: CASSSKLRMNTEAFF. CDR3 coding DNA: TGTGCCAGCAGTTCCAAGCTTCGAATGAACACTGAAGCTTTCTTT.

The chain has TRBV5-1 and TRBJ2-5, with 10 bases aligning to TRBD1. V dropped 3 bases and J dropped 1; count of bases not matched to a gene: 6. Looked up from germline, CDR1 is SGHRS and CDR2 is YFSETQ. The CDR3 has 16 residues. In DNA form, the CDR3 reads TGCGCCAGCAGCTCCGGGACAGGGGATACCCAAGAGACCCAGTACTTC. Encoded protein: CASSSGTGDTQETQYF.

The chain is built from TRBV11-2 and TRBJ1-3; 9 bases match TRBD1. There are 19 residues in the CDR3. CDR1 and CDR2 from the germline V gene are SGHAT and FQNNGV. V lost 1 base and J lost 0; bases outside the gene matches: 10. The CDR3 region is CASSLGPGGQGHSGNTIYF. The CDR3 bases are TGTGCCAGCAGCTTAGGCCCTGGGGGACAGGGCCACTCTGGAAACACCATATATTTT.